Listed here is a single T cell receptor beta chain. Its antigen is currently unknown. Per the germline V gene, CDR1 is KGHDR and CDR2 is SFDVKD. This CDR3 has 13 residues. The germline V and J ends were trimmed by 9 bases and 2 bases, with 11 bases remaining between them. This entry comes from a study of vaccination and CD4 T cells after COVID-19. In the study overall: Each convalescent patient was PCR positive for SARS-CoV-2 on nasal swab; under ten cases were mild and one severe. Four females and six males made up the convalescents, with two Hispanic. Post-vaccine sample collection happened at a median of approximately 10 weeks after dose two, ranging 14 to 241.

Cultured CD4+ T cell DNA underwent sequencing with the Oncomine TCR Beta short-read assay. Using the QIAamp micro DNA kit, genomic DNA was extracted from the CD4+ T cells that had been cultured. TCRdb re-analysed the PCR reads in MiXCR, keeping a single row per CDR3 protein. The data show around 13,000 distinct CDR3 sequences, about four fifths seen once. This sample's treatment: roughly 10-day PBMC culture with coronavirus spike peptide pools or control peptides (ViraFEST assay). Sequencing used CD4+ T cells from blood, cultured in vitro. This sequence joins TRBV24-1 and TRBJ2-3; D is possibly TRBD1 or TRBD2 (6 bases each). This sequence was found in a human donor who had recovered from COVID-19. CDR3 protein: CATSGAPTDTQYF. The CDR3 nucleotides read TGTGCCACCTCGGGGGCCCCCACAGATACGCAGTATTTT.